This TCR beta chain was sequenced for a study of glioma-infiltrating T cells. Overall study findings and caveats: CDR3 overlap between tissue and blood was very small. Gliomas, especially low-grade, showed above-expected tissue-blood divergence; non-neoplastic patients showed below.

Amplification of TCR alpha and beta CDR3 regions from RNA used iRepertoire nested multiplex PCR. One-step reverse transcription and amplification started from about 100-400 ng of tissue mRNA or PBMC total RNA. TCRdb re-called the multiplex PCR reads with MiXCR, one entry per CDR3 protein. The sample carries approximately 110,000 distinct CDR3 sequences, 20% to 25% recorded once. This CDR3 region has 12 residues. Trimming removed 5 bases from V and 10 bases from J, with 14 bases in between. The germline CDR1 and CDR2 sequences are MNHNS and SASEGT. On this clonotype itself: What it recognizes is unknown.

The sample taken for sequencing was glioma tissue, nonneoplastic brain tissue, or PBMCs (not recorded which). The TCR was taken from a human donor with low-grade glioma or glioblastoma, undergoing nonglioma brain surgery, or in good health (not recorded which). The chain is built from TRBV6-1 and TRBJ1-2; TRBD1 might be the D (6 bases). CDR3 sequence: CASSRRGHVYTF. CDR3 sequence (DNA): TGTGCCAGCAGTCGACGGGGGCATGTCTACACCTTC.